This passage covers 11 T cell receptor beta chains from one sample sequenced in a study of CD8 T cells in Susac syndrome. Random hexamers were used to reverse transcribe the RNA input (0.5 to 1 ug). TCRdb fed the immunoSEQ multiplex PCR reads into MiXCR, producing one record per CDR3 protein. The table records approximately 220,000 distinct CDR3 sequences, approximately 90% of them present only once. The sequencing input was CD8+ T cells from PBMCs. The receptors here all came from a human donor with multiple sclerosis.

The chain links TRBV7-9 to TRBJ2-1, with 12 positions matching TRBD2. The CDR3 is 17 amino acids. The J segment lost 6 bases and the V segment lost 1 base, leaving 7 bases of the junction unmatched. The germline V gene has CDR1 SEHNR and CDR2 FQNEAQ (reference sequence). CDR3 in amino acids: CASSLDTSGRPPNEQFF. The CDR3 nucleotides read TGTGCCAGCAGCTTAGATACTAGCGGGAGGCCCCCCAATGAGCAGTTCTTC.

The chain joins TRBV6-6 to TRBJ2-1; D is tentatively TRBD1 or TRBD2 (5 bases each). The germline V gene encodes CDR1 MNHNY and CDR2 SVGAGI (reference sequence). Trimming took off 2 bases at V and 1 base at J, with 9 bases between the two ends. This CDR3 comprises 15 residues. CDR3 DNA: TGTGCCAGCAGTTACGAGGGGAGTTCCTACAATGAGCAGTTCTTC. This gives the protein CASSYEGSSYNEQFF.

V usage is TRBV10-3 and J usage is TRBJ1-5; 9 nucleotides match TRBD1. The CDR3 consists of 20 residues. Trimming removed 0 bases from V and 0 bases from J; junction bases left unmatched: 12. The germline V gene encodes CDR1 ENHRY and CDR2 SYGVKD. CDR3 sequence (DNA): TGTGCCATCAGTGAGTCGAAAGGGACAGGGAGTTCCTATAGCAATCAGCCCCAGCATTTT. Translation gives CAISESKGTGSSYSNQPQHF.

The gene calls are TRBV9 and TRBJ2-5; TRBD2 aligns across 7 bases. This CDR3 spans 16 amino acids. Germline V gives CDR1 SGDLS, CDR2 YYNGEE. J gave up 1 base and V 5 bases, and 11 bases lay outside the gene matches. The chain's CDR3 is CASSAPSSGFQETQYF. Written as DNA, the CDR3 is TGTGCCAGCAGTGCTCCGTCTAGCGGATTCCAAGAGACCCAGTACTTC.

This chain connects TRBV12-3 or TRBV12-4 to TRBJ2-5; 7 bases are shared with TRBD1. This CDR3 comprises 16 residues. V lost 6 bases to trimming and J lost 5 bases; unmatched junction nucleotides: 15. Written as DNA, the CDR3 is TGTGCCAGCAGCAGATTTGACAGGGTAGGGCGGGAGACCCAGTACTTC. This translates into CASSRFDRVGRETQYF.

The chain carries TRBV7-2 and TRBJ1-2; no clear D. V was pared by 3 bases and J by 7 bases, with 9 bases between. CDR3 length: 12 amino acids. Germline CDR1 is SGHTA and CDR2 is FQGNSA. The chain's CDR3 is CASSLYVGGYTF. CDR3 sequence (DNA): TGTGCCAGCAGCTTGTACGTGGGTGGCTACACCTTC.

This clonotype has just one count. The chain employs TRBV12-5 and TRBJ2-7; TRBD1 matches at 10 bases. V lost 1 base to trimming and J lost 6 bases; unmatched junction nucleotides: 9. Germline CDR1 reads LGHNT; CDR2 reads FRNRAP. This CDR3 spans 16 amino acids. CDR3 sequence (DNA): TGTGCTAGTGGTTTGGCCCCCGGGACAGGGGAATCCGAGCAGTACTTC. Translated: CASGLAPGTGESEQYF.

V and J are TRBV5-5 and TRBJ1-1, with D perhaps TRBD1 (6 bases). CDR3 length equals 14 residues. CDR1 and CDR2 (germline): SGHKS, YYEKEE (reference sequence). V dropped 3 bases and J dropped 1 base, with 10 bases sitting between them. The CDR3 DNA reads TGTGCCAGCAGCTCCGGAGGGGGGAACACTGAAGCTTTCTTT. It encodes CASSSGGGNTEAFF.

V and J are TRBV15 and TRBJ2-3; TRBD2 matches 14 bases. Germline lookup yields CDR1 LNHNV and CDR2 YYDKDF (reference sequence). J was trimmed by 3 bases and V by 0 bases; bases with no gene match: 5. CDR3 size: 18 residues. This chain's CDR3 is CATSRDWGLAGDTDTQYF. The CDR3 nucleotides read TGTGCCACCAGCAGAGATTGGGGACTAGCGGGAGATACAGATACGCAGTATTTT.

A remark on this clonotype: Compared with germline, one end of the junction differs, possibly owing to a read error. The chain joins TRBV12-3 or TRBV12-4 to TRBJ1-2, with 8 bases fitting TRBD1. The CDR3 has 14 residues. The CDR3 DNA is TGTGCCAGCAGGGGTTCCCAGGACAGGGCTGGCCACACCTTC. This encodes CASRGSQDRAGHTF.

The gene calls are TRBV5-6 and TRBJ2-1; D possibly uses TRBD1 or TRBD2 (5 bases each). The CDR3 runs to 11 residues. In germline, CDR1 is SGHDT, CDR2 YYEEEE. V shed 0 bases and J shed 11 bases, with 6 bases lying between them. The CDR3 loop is CASSLGGQQFF. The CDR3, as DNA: TGTGCCAGCAGCTTGGGGGGACAGCAGTTCTTC.